This T cell receptor beta chain appears in the sequencing data of a study of CXCR3-negative and CXCR3-positive naive CD8 T cells. Overall study results and limits: The study found CXCR3 expression partially decreased after cryopreservation and ran most assays on fresh PBMCs. Diversity ran similarly high across both naive subsets but far lower in memory CD8+ cells. Memory cells diverged, while naive CXCR3-positive and CXCR3-negative cells had similar TRBV-TRBJ usage.

In regard to this clonotype: Its antigen is not known.

The TRB cDNA libraries were prepared by 5' RACE with UMI labels. Following a re-call of the 5' RACE reads, TCRdb has one entry per CDR3 protein and lacks DNA. This sample lists about 56,000 distinct CDR3 sequences; its ten largest clones have more than 20%. CDR3 length equals 14 residues. The germline CDR1 and CDR2 sequences are LGHNA and YNFKEQ. The sequence came from a human donor in good health. Some clones in this sample may be carry-over from other donors' samples. This rearrangement joins TRBV4-2 to TRBJ1-1. Sample: memory CD8+ T cells from blood. CDR3 region: CASSPGREPPEAFF.